This TCR beta chain was found in a study of blood T cell repertoires in COVID-19 (dated by TCRdb to about 2020). Regarding the research as a whole: Samples covering the acute and convalescent phases of COVID-19 were provided by collaborators in the United States, Italy and Spain. The prospective study material was composed of cDNA or gDNA derived from T cells, B-cell-depleted T cells, or PBMCs. The dataset comprised deeply sampled blood TCRbeta repertoires from subjects exposed to, actively infected with, or recovered from COVID-19. The repertoires were released in a freely available public database intended as a resource for research on the immune response to SARS-CoV-2. The samples were drawn from two sources: the first 160 participants of the ongoing ImmuneRACE study, and 1,254 subjects contributed by 6 global collaborators. A de-identified subject ID, COVID-19 status, age in years and sex were almost always included in the sample metadata. Where available, HLA class I and class II types were taken from metadata supplied by the sample provider and were not determined by assay-based typing.

Study-level results and caveats: The amount of clinical and demographic metadata varied by source and participant and was provided uncurated.

Whole blood was collected in K2EDTA tubes by collaborating institutions according to the institutions' own protocols. For TCRbeta analysis, collaborators shipped samples in one of three forms: frozen whole blood, isolated PBMCs, or DNA extracted from either of those sample types. V is clipped by 3 bases and J by 6 bases, and the sequence between their germline boundaries is 8 bases long. CDR1 and CDR2, looked up from the germline V gene (reference sequence), are SEHNR and FQNEAQ. From cysteine to phenylalanine, the CDR3 is 12 amino acids long. Only CDR3 DNA remains: 36 bases, in frame from the first base. Concerning this clone: This clone's antigen is unknown. Base qualities were left out, and no much larger clone turns up one base away.

TCRbeta CDR3 regions were amplified from genomic DNA using the immunoSEQ Assay, a bias-controlled multiplex PCR. The paper's processing steps were these. The number of nucleated cells in each sample was estimated from the amplification of reference gene primers within the assay. To quantify the absolute abundance of each unique TCRbeta CDR3 rearrangement, sequence reads were collapsed and filtered. For each sample, productive Simpson clonality was calculated as the square root of Simpson's diversity index over productive rearrangements. TCRdb holds this immuneACCESS table with in-frame rearrangements only. Some clones are missing; in checked studies, unresolved V genes explain under half, and the rest has no known cause. Clone size and V and J calls were adopted from that table, with D and trimming inferred from the DNA. This sample gives around 200,000 clones in total; around 85% of them show up just once. The ten largest clones capture approximately 1% of the sample.

The V and J genes are TRBV7-9 and TRBJ1-2; confidence is insufficient to name the D gene. The material sequenced was peripheral blood. This sequence was found in a young man with acute or convalescent COVID-19. The nucleotide sequence reads as follows: TGTGCCAGCAGCTTTGGCGGGCATGGCTACACCTTC. Translated, this gives CASSFGGHGYTF.